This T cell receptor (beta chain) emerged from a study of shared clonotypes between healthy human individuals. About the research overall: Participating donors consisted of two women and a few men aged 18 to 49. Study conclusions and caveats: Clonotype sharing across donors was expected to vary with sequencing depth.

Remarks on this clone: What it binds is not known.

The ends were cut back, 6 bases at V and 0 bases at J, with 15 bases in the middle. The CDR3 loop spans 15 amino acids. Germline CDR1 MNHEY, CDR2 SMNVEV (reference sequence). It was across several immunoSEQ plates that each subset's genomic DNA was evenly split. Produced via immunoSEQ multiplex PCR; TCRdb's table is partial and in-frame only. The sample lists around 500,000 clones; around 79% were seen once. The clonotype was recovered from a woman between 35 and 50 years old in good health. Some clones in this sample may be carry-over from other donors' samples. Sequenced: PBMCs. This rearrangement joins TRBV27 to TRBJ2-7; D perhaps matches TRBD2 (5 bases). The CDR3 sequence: CASSPMLASSYEQYF. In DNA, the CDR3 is TGTGCCAGCAGCCCCATGCTAGCCAGCTCCTACGAGCAGTACTTC.